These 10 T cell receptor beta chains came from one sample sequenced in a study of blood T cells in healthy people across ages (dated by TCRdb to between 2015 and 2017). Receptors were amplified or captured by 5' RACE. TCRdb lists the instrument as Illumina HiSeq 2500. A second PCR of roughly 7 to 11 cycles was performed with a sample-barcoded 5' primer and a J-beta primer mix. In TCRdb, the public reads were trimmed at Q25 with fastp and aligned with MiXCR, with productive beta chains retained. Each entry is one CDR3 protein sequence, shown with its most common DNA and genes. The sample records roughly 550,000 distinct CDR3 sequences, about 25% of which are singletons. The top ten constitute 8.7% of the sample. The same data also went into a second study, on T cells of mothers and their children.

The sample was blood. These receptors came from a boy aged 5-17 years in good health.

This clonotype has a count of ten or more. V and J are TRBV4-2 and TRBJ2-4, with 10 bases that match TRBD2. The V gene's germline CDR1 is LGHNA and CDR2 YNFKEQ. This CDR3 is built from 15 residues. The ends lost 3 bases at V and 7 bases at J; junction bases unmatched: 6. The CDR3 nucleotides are TGTGCCAGCAGCCATACTGAGCGGGAGGGGAACATTCAGTACTTC. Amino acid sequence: CASSHTEREGNIQYF.

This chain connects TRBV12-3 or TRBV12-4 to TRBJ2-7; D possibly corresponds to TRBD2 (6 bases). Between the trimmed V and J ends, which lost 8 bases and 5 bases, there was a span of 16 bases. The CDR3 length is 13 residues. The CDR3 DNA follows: TGTGCCAGCCGGTTGGAGGGTCAGAACGAGCAGTACTTC. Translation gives CASRLEGQNEQYF.

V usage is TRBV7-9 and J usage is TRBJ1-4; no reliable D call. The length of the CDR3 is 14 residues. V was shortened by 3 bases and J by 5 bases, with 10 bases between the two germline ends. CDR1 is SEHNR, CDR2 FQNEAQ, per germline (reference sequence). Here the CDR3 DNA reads TGTGCCAGCAGCTTTCGAGGTGGGAATGAAAAACTGTTTTTT. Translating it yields CASSFRGGNEKLFF.

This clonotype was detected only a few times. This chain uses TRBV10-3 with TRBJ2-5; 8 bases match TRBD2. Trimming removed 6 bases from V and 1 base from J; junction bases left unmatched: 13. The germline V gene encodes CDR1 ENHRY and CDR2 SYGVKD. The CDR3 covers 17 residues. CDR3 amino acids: CAISPSVSGGGQETQYF. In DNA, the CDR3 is TGTGCCATCAGCCCCTCGGTGAGCGGGGGAGGCCAAGAGACCCAGTACTTC.

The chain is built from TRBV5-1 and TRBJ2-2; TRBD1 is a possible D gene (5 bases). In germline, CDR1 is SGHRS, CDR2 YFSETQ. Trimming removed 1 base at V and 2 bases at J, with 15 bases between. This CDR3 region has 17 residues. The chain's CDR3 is CASSLNPGSTNTGELFF. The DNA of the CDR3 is TGCGCCAGCAGCTTGAACCCAGGGTCAACAAACACCGGGGAGCTGTTTTTT.

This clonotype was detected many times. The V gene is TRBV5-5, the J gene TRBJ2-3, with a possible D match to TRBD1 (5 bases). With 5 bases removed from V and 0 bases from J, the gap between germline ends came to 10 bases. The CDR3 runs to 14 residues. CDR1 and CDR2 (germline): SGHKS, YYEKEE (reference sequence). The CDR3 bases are TGTGCCAGCAGTTTAAGGGGAAGCACAGATACGCAGTATTTT. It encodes CASSLRGSTDTQYF.

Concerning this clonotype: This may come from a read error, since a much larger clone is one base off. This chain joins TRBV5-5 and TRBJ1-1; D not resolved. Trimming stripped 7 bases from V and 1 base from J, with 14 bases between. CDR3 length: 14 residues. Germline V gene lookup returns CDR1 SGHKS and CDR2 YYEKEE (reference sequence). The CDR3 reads CASSMEWGNTEAFF. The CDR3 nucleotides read TGTGCCAGCTCAATGGAGTGGGGGAACACTGAAGCTTTCTTT.

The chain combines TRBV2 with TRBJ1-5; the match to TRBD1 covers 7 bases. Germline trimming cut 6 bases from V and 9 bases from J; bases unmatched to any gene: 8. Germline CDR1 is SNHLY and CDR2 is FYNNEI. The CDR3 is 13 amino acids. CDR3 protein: CASRGQAGGPQHF. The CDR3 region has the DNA TGTGCCAGCAGAGGACAGGCCGGAGGGCCCCAGCATTTT.

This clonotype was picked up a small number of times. Here the CDR3 DNA reads TGCAGTGCTACCCTAGGGGAACAGCGAAAACTGTTTTTT. Residues: CSATLGEQRKLFF. The V call is TRBV20-1, the J call TRBJ1-4, with a possible D match to TRBD1 (5 bases). Trimming removed 4 bases from V and 10 bases from J, with 16 bases in between. The length of the CDR3 is 13 residues. CDR1 is DFQATT, CDR2 SNEGSKA, per germline (reference sequence).

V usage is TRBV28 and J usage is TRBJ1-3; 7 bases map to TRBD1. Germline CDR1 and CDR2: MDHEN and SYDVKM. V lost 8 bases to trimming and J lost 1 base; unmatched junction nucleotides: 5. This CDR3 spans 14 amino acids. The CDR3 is CASRQGYSGNTIYF. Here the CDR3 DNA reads TGTGCCAGCCGACAGGGATATTCTGGAAACACCATATATTTT. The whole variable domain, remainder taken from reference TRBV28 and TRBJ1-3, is DVKVTQSSRYLVKRTGEKVFLECVQDMDHENMFWYRQDPGLGLRLIYFSYDVKMKEKGDIPEGYSVSREKKERFSLILESASTNQTSMYLCASRQGYSGNTIYFGEGSWLTVV.